The rows below give T cell receptor beta chains drawn from one sample of a study of blood T cell repertoires in COVID-19. Profiled with immunoSEQ multiplex PCR; TCRdb holds only in-frame clones, not every one. The sample contains 250,000 or so clones, 86% of which appear only once. Sequencing used peripheral blood. Receptors were obtained from a man at least 80 years old with acute or convalescent COVID-19. Both conserved end residues are part of each CDR3. The D gene is left open where the match is weak. Clone size appears in some rows only: once, few, many, or a class for an expanded clone.

TRBV3-1/TRBV3-2	.	TRBJ1-2	.	TGTGCCAGCACCTCCGGGGGGTGGGGCTACACCTTC	CASTSGGWGYTF
TRBV19	.	TRBJ1-5	.	TGTGCCAGTAGTATAACCGGGCGGGTCTATCAGCCCCAGCATTTT	CASSITGRVYQPQHF
TRBV16	TRBD1	TRBJ1-1	.	TGTGCCAGCAGCCAATCGGGGCAGGGGGGAGAAGCTTTCTTT	CASSQSGQGGEAFF
TRBV9	TRBD2	TRBJ2-4	.	TGTGCCAGCAGCGTAGAGGGCAAGGCCTGGGAGGGCATTCAGTACTTC	CASSVEGKAWEGIQYF
TRBV5-6	.	TRBJ1-5	.	TGTGCCAGCAGCTACAGGGATCAGCCCCAGCATTTT	CASSYRDQPQHF
TRBV7-2	.	TRBJ2-1	.	TGTGCCAGCAGCGTGCGACAGCACAATGAGCAGTTCTTC	CASSVRQHNEQFF
TRBV2	.	TRBJ1-5	.	TGTGCCAGCAGTGTGGGGGGGGGCAATCAGCCCCAGCATTTT	CASSVGGGNQPQHF
TRBV6-1	.	TRBJ1-5	.	TGTGCCAGCAGCCGTGGACAGCACAATCAGCCCCAGCATTTT	CASSRGQHNQPQHF
TRBV6-4	.	TRBJ2-3	.	TGTGCCAGCAGTCCTCTAGCGTCAGGAGATACGCAGTATTTT	CASSPLASGDTQYF
TRBV5-1	.	TRBJ2-1	.	TGCGCCAGCAGTTTTATAGACAATGAGCAGTTCTTC	CASSFIDNEQFF
TRBV19	TRBD2	TRBJ2-1	.	TGTGCCACCAGGAGGCCCCCCTTTAGCGGGAGTTCCCATGAGCAGTTCTTC	CATRRPPFSGSSHEQFF
TRBV11-1	.	TRBJ2-7	.	TGTGCCAGCAGCCAGGACACCATCCAGCAGTACTTC	CASSQDTIQQYF
TRBV29-1	.	TRBJ1-4	.	TGCAGCGCCGCCACAGGGTTATGGGAAAAACTGTTTTTT	CSAATGLWEKLFF
TRBV28	.	TRBJ1-3	.	TGTGCCAGCAGTCCTCATTGGGACACTACTGGAAACACCATATATTTT	CASSPHWDTTGNTIYF
TRBV7-3	TRBD1	TRBJ2-1	.	TGTGCCAGCAGCCCAATGGGCCAAATCTCAGGGGGCGTGAAAAATGAGCAGTTCTTC	CASSPMGQISGGVKNEQFF
TRBV14	.	TRBJ1-6	once	TGTGCCAGCAGCCGAATCAGTCAGGGGTGGAATTCACCCCTCCACTTT	CASSRISQGWNSPLHF
TRBV29-1	.	TRBJ2-1	.	TGCAGCGCCAAGGAGGGCCAGGACTACAATGAGCAGTTCTTC	CSAKEGQDYNEQFF
TRBV6-6	.	TRBJ1-1	.	TGTGCCAGCAGTCCCGGGCAGGGGACATGGGGGTTT	CASSPGQGTWGF
TRBV5-4	.	TRBJ1-2	.	TGTGCCAGCAGCTCCGCGGGGGCGCCTGGCTACACCTTC	CASSSAGAPGYTF
TRBV28	.	TRBJ1-6	once	TGTGCCAGCTCACAGGCCTCCTATAATTCACCCCTCCACTTT	CASSQASYNSPLHF
TRBV6-5	TRBD2	TRBJ2-1	.	TGTGCCAGCAGGGTAGCGGGAGGCGTCTACAATGAGCAGTTCTTC	CASRVAGGVYNEQFF
TRBV27	.	TRBJ1-6	.	TGTGCCAGCAGTTTCACAGGAGCAGTAGGTTCACCCCTCCACTTT	CASSFTGAVGSPLHF
TRBV7-8	TRBD1	TRBJ1-2	.	TGTGCCAGCAGCGACATAATAATACCGCGGGACAGAGCTAACTATGGCTACACCTTC	CASSDIIIPRDRANYGYTF
TRBV28	.	TRBJ1-2	once	TGTGCCACCTGGAGCGGCAGAGATTATGGCTACACCTTC	CATWSGRDYGYTF
TRBV6-5	.	TRBJ2-7	few	TGTGCCGTGTCGAGGTCCTACGAGCAGTACTTC	CAVSRSYEQYF
TRBV5-6	TRBD1	TRBJ2-7	.	TGTGCCAGCAGCTCCTCCGGGACAGTTTACAACGAGCAGTACTTC	CASSSSGTVYNEQYF